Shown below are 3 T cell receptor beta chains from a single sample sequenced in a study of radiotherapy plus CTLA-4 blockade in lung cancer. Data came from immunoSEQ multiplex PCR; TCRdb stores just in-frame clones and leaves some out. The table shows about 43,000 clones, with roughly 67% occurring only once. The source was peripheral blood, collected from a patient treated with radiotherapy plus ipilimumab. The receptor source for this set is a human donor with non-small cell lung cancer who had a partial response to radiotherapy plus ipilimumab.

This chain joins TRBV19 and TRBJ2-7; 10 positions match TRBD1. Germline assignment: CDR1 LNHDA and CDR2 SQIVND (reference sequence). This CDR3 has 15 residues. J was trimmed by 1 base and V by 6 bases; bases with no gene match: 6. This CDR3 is CASSPTGGRSYEQYF. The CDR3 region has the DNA TGTGCCAGTAGCCCGACAGGGGGCAGATCCTACGAGCAGTACTTC.

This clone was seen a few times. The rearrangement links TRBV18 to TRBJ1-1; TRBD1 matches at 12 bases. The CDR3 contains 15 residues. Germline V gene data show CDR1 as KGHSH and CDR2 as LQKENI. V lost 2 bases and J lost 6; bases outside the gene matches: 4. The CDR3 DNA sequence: TGTGCCAGCTCACCAGAGGGACAGGGGGCATCTGAAGCTTTCTTT. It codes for CASSPEGQGASEAFF.

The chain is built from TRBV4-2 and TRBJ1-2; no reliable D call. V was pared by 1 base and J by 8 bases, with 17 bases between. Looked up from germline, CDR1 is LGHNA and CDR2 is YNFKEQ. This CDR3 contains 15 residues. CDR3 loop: CASSQGKGGPLGYTF. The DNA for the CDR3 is TGTGCCAGCAGCCAAGGGAAGGGAGGGCCTCTGGGCTACACCTTC.